The 8 T cell receptor beta chains below come from one sample, sequenced in a study of cytomegalovirus exposure and HLA in healthy donors. The PCR had 60 Vbeta and 13 Jbeta primers. The repertoire was sequenced with immunoSEQ multiplex PCR; TCRdb's copy has only in-frame clones and lacks some. The sample includes over 100,000 clones, about two thirds of them seen just once. The sample taken for sequencing was PBMCs. These receptors all come from a man aged 50 to 60 in good health and CMV-seropositive.

This clone came up once. The V gene is TRBV7-2, the J gene TRBJ2-1, with 12 bases fitting TRBD2. The V and J ends lost 3 bases and 0 bases, in that order; junction bases with no gene match: 3. The CDR3 extends over 17 amino acids. CDR1 is SGHTA and CDR2 is FQGNSA in the germline V gene. Here the CDR3 reads CASSFWTSGVSYNEQFF. In DNA form, the CDR3 reads TGTGCCAGCAGCTTTTGGACTAGCGGGGTCTCCTACAATGAGCAGTTCTTC.

The V and J genes are TRBV7-9 and TRBJ1-1; D not resolved. V was pared by 1 base and J by 1 base, with 7 bases between. The CDR3 loop spans 14 amino acids. Germline values: CDR1 SEHNR, CDR2 FQNEAQ (reference sequence). The CDR3 loop reads CASSLGTPNTEAFF. CDR3 DNA sequence: TGTGCCAGCAGCTTAGGAACTCCGAACACTGAAGCTTTCTTT. The full variable domain, in which reference TRBV7-9 and TRBJ1-1 provide the parts outside the CDR3, is DTGVSQNPRHKITKRGQNVTFRCDPISEHNRLYWYRQTLGQGPEFLTYFQNEAQLEKSRLLSDRFSAERPKGSFSTLEIQRTEQGDSAMYLCASSLGTPNTEAFFGQGTRLTVV.

The gene calls are TRBV5-4 and TRBJ2-7, with 11 bases matching TRBD1. V lost 5 bases to trimming and J lost 2 bases; unmatched junction nucleotides: 3. The CDR3 loop spans 14 amino acids. Per germline, CDR1 SGHNT and CDR2 YYREEE (reference sequence). Here the CDR3 reads CASRRGQGAYEQYF. Here the CDR3 DNA reads TGTGCCAGCAGACGGGGACAGGGGGCCTACGAGCAGTACTTC.

This clone was observed a handful of times. The chain is built from TRBV14 and TRBJ1-4, with a tentative D call TRBD1 (6 bases). Trimming left V 4 bases short and J 5 bases short, with 23 bases between. Per germline, CDR1 SGHDN and CDR2 FVKESK. This CDR3 comprises 18 residues. The CDR3 is CASSLQTGIRGGNEKLFF. CDR3 nucleotides: TGTGCCAGCAGCCTACAAACAGGGATAAGAGGTGGCAATGAAAAACTGTTTTTT.

This chain joins TRBV7-6 and TRBJ1-2; D is undetermined. Germline lookup yields CDR1 SGHVS and CDR2 FNYEAQ. The CDR3 has 13 residues. Trimming cost V 3 bases and J 6 bases, with 11 bases left between them. The CDR3 here is CASSFRNRNGYTF. The CDR3 nucleotides are TGTGCCAGCAGCTTCCGCAACAGAAATGGCTACACCTTC. Drawing the rest from reference TRBV7-6 and TRBJ1-2, the complete variable domain is GAGVSQSPRYKVTKRGQDVALRCDPISGHVSLYWYRQALGQGPEFLTYFNYEAQQDKSGLPNDRFSAERPEGSISTLTIQRTEQRDSAMYRCASSFRNRNGYTFGSGTRLTVV.

This chain connects TRBV19 to TRBJ1-1, with 7 bases fitting TRBD1. In germline, CDR1 is LNHDA, CDR2 SQIVND (reference sequence). The CDR3 totals 14 residues. Unmatched junction bases numbered 5, after V lost 3 bases and J lost 4 bases. The CDR3 bases are TGTGCCAGTAGTATCACAGGGGTTGGCACTGAAGCTTTCTTT. Translating gives CASSITGVGTEAFF.

The table lists this clone with a few counts. The chain joins TRBV6-5 to TRBJ1-3; 8 bases line up with TRBD1. The CDR3 is made up of 14 amino acids. V was pared by 10 bases and J by 1 base, with 6 bases of the junction left unmatched. Per germline, CDR1 MNHEY and CDR2 SVGAGI. This CDR3 reads CATQTGVSGNTIYF. The CDR3 bases are TGTGCCACCCAGACAGGGGTATCTGGAAACACCATATATTTT.

The rearrangement links TRBV15 to TRBJ2-7, with D possibly being TRBD1 (6 bases). V lost 3 bases and J 2 bases, leaving 17 bases between the germline ends. The CDR3 has 16 amino acids. CDR1 is LNHNV, CDR2 YYDKDF, per germline (reference sequence). The CDR3 region has the DNA TGTGCCACCAGCAGTGGGAAGGGCAGGGGCCCCTACGAGCAGTACTTC. Its translation is CATSSGKGRGPYEQYF.